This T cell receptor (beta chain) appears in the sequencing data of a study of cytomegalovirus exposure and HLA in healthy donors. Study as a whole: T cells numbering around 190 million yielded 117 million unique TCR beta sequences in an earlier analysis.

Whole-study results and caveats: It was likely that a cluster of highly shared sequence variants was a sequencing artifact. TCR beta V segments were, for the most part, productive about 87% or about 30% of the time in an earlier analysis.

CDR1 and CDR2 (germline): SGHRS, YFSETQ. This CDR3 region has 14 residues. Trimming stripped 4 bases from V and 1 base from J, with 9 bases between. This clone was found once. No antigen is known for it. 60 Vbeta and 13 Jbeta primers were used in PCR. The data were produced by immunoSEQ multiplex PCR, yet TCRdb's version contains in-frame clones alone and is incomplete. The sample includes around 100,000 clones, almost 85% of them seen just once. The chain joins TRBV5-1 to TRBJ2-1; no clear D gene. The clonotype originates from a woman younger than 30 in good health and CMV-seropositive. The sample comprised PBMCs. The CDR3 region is CASSTPSSYNEQFF. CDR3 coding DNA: TGCGCCAGCAGCACCCCTAGTTCCTACAATGAGCAGTTCTTC.